This TCR beta chain is from a study of cytomegalovirus exposure and HLA in healthy donors. Study-wide background: Around 89 million unique TCRs from HLA-typed donors made up an early data release.

Study results and caveats: Reportedly, fewer N-insertions than the approximately 690-donor mean appeared in an Asian-associated ancestry cluster in a later analysis.

The germline gives CDR1 SQVTM, CDR2 ANQGSEA. The CDR3 runs 16 residues. The V end lost 5 bases, the J end lost 7 bases, and 26 bases lay between the germline ends. The PCR was carried out with 60 Vbeta primers and 13 Jbeta primers. Profiled with immunoSEQ multiplex PCR; TCRdb holds only in-frame clones, not every one. The data show around 150,000 clones, around 80% seen once. As concerns this clone: Antigen specificity is unknown.

This TCR was sampled from a man aged 35 to 55 in good health and CMV-seronegative. The chain uses TRBV29-1 and TRBJ1-2; no clear D gene. The source material was PBMCs. The DNA of the CDR3 is TGCAGCGTTCAATCCTGGGAGCCATTAGTCGGCAGTGGCTACACCTTC. As protein: CSVQSWEPLVGSGYTF.